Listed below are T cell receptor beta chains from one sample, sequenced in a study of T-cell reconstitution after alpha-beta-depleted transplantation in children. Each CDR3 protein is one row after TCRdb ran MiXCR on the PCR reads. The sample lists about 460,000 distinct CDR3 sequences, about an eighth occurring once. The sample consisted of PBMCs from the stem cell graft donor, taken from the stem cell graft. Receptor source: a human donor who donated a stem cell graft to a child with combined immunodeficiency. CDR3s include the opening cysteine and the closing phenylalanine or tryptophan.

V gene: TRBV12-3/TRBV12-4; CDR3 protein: CASSGGTSYGYTF
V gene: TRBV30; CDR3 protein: CAWGAGGARNEQFF
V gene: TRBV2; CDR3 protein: CASNPLTGGSYNEQFF
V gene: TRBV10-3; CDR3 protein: CAISESGTSGNEQFF
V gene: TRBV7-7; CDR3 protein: CASSPWVEYTGELFF
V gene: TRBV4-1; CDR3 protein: CASSQEPPNTGELFF
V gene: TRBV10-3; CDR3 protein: CAISPGTGAYEQYF
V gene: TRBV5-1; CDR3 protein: CASSLVRGSGDEQFF
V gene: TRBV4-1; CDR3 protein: CASSQSGLANNEQFF
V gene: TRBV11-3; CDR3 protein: CASSSSGTSGRRWFF
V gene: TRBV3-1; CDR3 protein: CASSQVRDPNSPLHF